What follows are 28 T cell receptor beta chains derived from one specimen sequenced in a study of blood T cell repertoires in COVID-19. The data were produced by immunoSEQ multiplex PCR, yet TCRdb's version contains in-frame clones alone and is incomplete. The table has about 130,000 clones, roughly three quarters seen once; the top ten hold about 39%. Sequenced sample: peripheral blood. Receptor source: a man aged 40-49 years with active or convalescent COVID-19.

The rearrangement joins TRBV5-1 to TRBJ1-2; no clear D gene. V lost 4 bases to trimming and J lost 8 bases, with 12 bases between them. Germline CDR1 SGHRS, CDR2 YFSETQ. The CDR3 sequence is 12 residues long. CDR3 sequence (DNA): TGCGCCAGCAGCACCGACGGAGTAGGCTACACCTTC. Amino acid sequence: CASSTDGVGYTF.

The CDR3 sequence is CASSIDHGTANEKLFF. The CDR3 coding sequence is TGTGCCAGTAGTATAGATCATGGGACAGCAAATGAAAAACTGTTTTTT. The chain links TRBV19 to TRBJ1-4, with 7 bases that match TRBD1. V lost 0 bases to trimming and J lost 5 bases; unmatched junction nucleotides: 6. The CDR3 is 16 residues long. Germline V CDR1 and CDR2: LNHDA, SQIVND (reference sequence).

This chain joins TRBV5-5 and TRBJ1-2; possible D gene TRBD1, 5 bases. V was trimmed by 4 bases and J by 0 bases, leaving 10 bases between them. This CDR3 is 14 amino acids long. The V gene's germline CDR1 is SGHKS and CDR2 YYEKEE (reference sequence). The CDR3 nucleotides are TGTGCCAGCAGCAGGACAAGAACTAACTATGGCTACACCTTC. Amino acids: CASSRTRTNYGYTF.

The gene calls are TRBV2 and TRBJ1-2; no firm D call. The CDR3 extends over 14 amino acids. The germline CDR1 and CDR2 sequences are SNHLY and FYNNEI. V lost 4 bases and J lost 8, with 17 bases in between. The CDR3: CASSATDRRRGYTF. CDR3 DNA sequence: TGTGCCAGCAGTGCGACCGACCGCCGGAGGGGCTACACCTTC.

The chain recombines TRBV5-1 with TRBJ2-2; 11 nucleotides align to TRBD1. The CDR3 sequence is 18 residues long. With 2 bases clipped from V and 6 bases from J, the junction kept 12 bases outside the gene matches. Germline CDR1 is SGHRS and CDR2 is YFSETQ. The CDR3 DNA reads TGCGCCAGCAGCTTCGCCGGGACAGGGGGGAAAGGGGCCGGGGAGCTGTTTTTT. As protein: CASSFAGTGGKGAGELFF.

The chain employs TRBV3-1 (or the pseudogene TRBV3-2) and TRBJ1-6; no definite D call. The CDR3 runs to 15 residues. The V gene lost 4 bases and the J gene lost 7 bases, with 14 bases spanning the gap. The germline CDR1 and CDR2 sequences are LGHDT and YNNKEL (reference sequence). CDR3 nucleotides: TGTGCCAGCAGCCTAGGCGAGGCAACCAATTCACCCCTCCACTTT. Protein product: CASSLGEATNSPLHF.

The J gene is TRBJ2-4, the V gene TRBV25-1, with TRBD1 matching over 9 bases. The CDR3 totals 14 residues. Looked up from germline, CDR1 is MGHDK and CDR2 is SYGVNS. V lost 2 bases, J lost 8 bases, and 4 bases stayed unmatched. CDR3 coding DNA: TGTGCCAGCAGTGAACCAGGACAGGGGCACATTCAGTACTTC. Protein: CASSEPGQGHIQYF.

This chain uses TRBV4-3 with TRBJ2-3; 12 nucleotides line up with TRBD2. CDR1 and CDR2 (germline): LGHNA, YSLEER. The CDR3 sequence is 15 residues long. The V segment lost 2 bases and the J segment 5 bases; nucleotides outside the gene matches: 2. The CDR3 here is CASSQLAGGLDTQYF. DNA for the CDR3: TGCGCCAGCAGCCAACTAGCGGGGGGGCTAGATACGCAGTATTTT.

This clone was recorded a few times. This chain connects TRBV6-6 to TRBJ1-5, with D possibly TRBD1 on 5 matching bases. Germline-derived CDR1 and CDR2 are MNHNY and SVGAGI (reference sequence). Between the trimmed V and J ends, which lost 0 bases and 6 bases, there was a span of 9 bases. The CDR3 is 14 residues long. CDR3 bases: TGTGCCAGCAGTTACTCCGGGACTGTTCAGCCCCAGCATTTT. This translates into CASSYSGTVQPQHF.

The chain is built from TRBV19 and TRBJ1-2; D is unresolved. The CDR3 spans 13 residues. Germline V gene sequence: CDR1 LNHDA, CDR2 SQIVND (reference sequence). V was pared by 4 bases and J by 8 bases, with 14 bases between. CDR3: CASSTGSFEGYTF. CDR3 DNA sequence: TGTGCCAGTAGTACTGGGAGCTTTGAGGGCTACACCTTC.

The J gene is TRBJ2-1, the V gene TRBV30; D call uncertain. This CDR3 spans 19 amino acids. Germline V gene data show CDR1 as GTSNPN and CDR2 as SVGIG (reference sequence). Trimming took 0 bases from V and 5 from J, leaving 26 bases between them. The CDR3 DNA reads TGTGCCTGGAGTGTACTTAAGGCGAAACGCAATCAGAGGAACAATGAGCAGTTCTTC. Protein sequence: CAWSVLKAKRNQRNNEQFF.

This clone was observed once. The chain uses TRBV5-4 and TRBJ1-2; TRBD1 is a possible D gene (6 bases). CDR1 is SGHNT and CDR2 is YYREEE in the germline V gene (reference sequence). With 1 base removed from V and 1 base from J, the gap between germline ends came to 8 bases. This CDR3 comprises 14 residues. CDR3 coding DNA: TGTGCCAGCAGCTTGTTAGGGGGTAACTATGGCTACACCTTC. Its translation: CASSLLGGNYGYTF. The entire variable domain, with the rest obtained from reference TRBV5-4 and TRBJ1-2, is as follows: ETGVTQSPTHLIKTRGQQVTLRCSSQSGHNTVSWYQQALGQGPQFIFQYYREEENGRGNFPPRFSGLQFPNYSSELNVNALELDDSALYLCASSLLGGNYGYTFGSGTRLTVV.

The gene calls are TRBV5-1 and TRBJ1-4; TRBD1 agrees at 9 bases. Germline CDR1 SGHRS, CDR2 YFSETQ. V shed 3 bases, J shed 1 base, and the junction held 4 bases outside the gene matches. The CDR3 spans 16 residues. CDR3 DNA: TGCGCCAGCAGCTCCGGGGACAGGGAAACTAATGAAAAACTGTTTTTT. Translation gives CASSSGDRETNEKLFF.

This clone has just a few counts. The chain carries TRBV7-9 and TRBJ2-7, with TRBD1 identical over 8 bases. This CDR3 has 15 amino acids. With 1 base clipped from V and 7 bases from J, the junction kept 9 bases outside the gene matches. Germline V gene data show CDR1 as SEHNR and CDR2 as FQNEAQ (reference sequence). In DNA form, the CDR3 reads TGTGCCAGCAGCTTAGGGACAGGGAGTCTGAGGGAGCAGTACTTC. Amino acid sequence: CASSLGTGSLREQYF.

The genes are TRBV14 and TRBJ1-5, with D maybe TRBD1 (5 bases). Trimming shortened V by 0 bases and J by 4 bases, and 7 bases separated the two germline ends. This CDR3 is built from 14 residues. Germline CDR1 SGHDN, CDR2 FVKESK. The CDR3 DNA reads TGTGCCAGCAGCCAAGATCAGGGAAATCAGCCCCAGCATTTT. Amino acid sequence: CASSQDQGNQPQHF.

The V call is TRBV6-5, the J call TRBJ2-2, with 8 nucleotides matching TRBD1. From germline, CDR1 is MNHEY and CDR2 SVGAGI. The CDR3 has 14 amino acids. J gave up 7 bases and V 6 bases, and 7 bases lay outside the gene matches. The CDR3, as DNA: TGTGCCAGCAGCGGGACAGGTTTGAACGGGGAGCTGTTTTTT. Translated, it gives CASSGTGLNGELFF.

The chain couples TRBV28 to TRBJ2-3; 11 bases fit TRBD2. The CDR3 runs 16 residues. In germline, CDR1 is MDHEN, CDR2 SYDVKM. With V trimmed by 0 bases and J by 3 bases, 2 bases remained unmatched. The CDR3 DNA reads as TGTGCCAGCAGTTTATGGAGGACTAGCGGGACAGATACGCAGTATTTT. Protein: CASSLWRTSGTDTQYF.

V usage is TRBV5-1 and J usage is TRBJ2-1; TRBD2 matches at 10 bases. This CDR3 has 15 residues. V shed 5 bases and J 8 bases; nucleotides not matched to a gene: 10. Germline loops: CDR1 SGHRS, CDR2 YFSETQ. Here the CDR3 DNA reads TGCGCCAGCAGGCCCGGGACTAGCGTCCGGGATGAGCAGTTCTTC. It codes for CASRPGTSVRDEQFF.

This chain joins TRBV6-6 and TRBJ1-2; D is unclear. The V end lost 6 bases, the J end lost 1 base, and 6 bases lay between the germline ends. Germline CDR1 reads MNHNY; CDR2 reads SVGAGI (reference sequence). The CDR3 has 12 amino acids. The CDR3 loop is CASSSLNYGYTF. In DNA, the CDR3 is TGTGCCAGCAGCAGTCTTAACTATGGCTACACCTTC.

The chain is built from TRBV9 and TRBJ1-3; a weak D match, TRBD1 (5 bases). The V and J ends lost 0 bases and 4 bases respectively, with 14 bases between them. Germline V lookup: CDR1 SGDLS, CDR2 YYNGEE. The CDR3 consists of 16 residues. CDR3 in amino acids: CASSVGTYEIGNTIYF. CDR3 nucleotide sequence: TGTGCCAGCAGCGTAGGGACATATGAGATCGGAAACACCATATATTTT.

This clone has only one observation. The chain is built from TRBV4-3 and TRBJ1-5; D ambiguous. Trimming removed 0 bases at V and 0 bases at J, with 3 bases between. The CDR3 consists of 14 residues. Per germline, CDR1 LGHNA and CDR2 YSLEER. CDR3 in DNA: TGCGCCAGCAGCCAAGATAGTAGCAATCAGCCCCAGCATTTT. Translated, it gives CASSQDSSNQPQHF.

This clone has a handful of counts. The gene calls are TRBV10-1 and TRBJ2-7, with a weak D call TRBD1 (5 bases). Deletions cut 2 bases from V and 5 bases from J, with 10 bases between. Germline CDR1 and CDR2: WNHNN and SYGVQD (reference sequence). This CDR3 contains 13 residues. DNA for the CDR3: TGCGCCAGCAGTGAGGCCGACAGCCACGAGCAGTACTTC. Its translation: CASSEADSHEQYF.

The chain combines TRBV7-2 with TRBJ2-3; D gene uncertain. Germline CDR1 SGHTA, CDR2 FQGNSA. This CDR3 contains 13 residues. V gave up 6 bases and J gave up 6 bases, with 13 bases separating them. The CDR3 sequence is CASSSRSGDTQYF. CDR3 sequence (DNA): TGTGCCAGCAGTTCCCGGTCGGGTGATACGCAGTATTTT.

This clone is a singleton in its sample. This chain uses TRBV5-1 with TRBJ2-5; D not certain. The CDR3 is made up of 13 amino acids. Deletions cut 1 base from V and 2 bases from J, with 6 bases between. Germline CDR1 SGHRS, CDR2 YFSETQ. The CDR3 protein is CASSLTPQETQYF. The CDR3 coding sequence is TGCGCCAGCAGCTTGACACCTCAAGAGACCCAGTACTTC. Full variable domain (missing parts from reference TRBV5-1 and TRBJ2-5): KAGVTQTPRYLIKTRGQQVTLSCSPISGHRSVSWYQQTPGQGLQFLFEYFSETQRNKGNFPGRFSGRQFSNSRSEMNVSTLELGDSALYLCASSLTPQETQYFGPGTRLLVL.

The chain has TRBV6-2 or TRBV6-3 and TRBJ2-3, with 9 nucleotides matching TRBD2. V lost 0 bases to trimming and J lost 4 bases; unmatched junction nucleotides: 11. Germline V gene data show CDR1 as MNHEY and CDR2 as SVGEGT. CDR3 length equals 18 residues. The CDR3 reads CASSYSTRGGALADTQYF. CDR3 in DNA: TGTGCCAGCAGTTACTCGACGCGCGGGGGGGCCTTGGCAGATACGCAGTATTTT.

This clone appeared many times. The chain uses TRBV6-5 and TRBJ2-2; a weak D match, TRBD2 (5 bases). The CDR3 has 12 amino acids. The V end lost 5 bases, the J end lost 5 bases, and 6 bases lay between the germline ends. From germline, CDR1 is MNHEY and CDR2 SVGAGI. CDR3 region: CASSRETGELFF. CDR3 in DNA: TGTGCCAGCAGTCGGGAAACCGGGGAGCTGTTTTTT.

CDR3 amino acids: CASSQDGGFNQPQHF. In DNA, the CDR3 is TGCGCCAGCAGCCAAGATGGCGGGTTCAATCAGCCCCAGCATTTT. The chain employs TRBV4-3 and TRBJ1-5, with D unclear. The V gene's germline CDR1 is LGHNA and CDR2 YSLEER. V was pared by 0 bases and J by 3 bases, with 9 bases between. The CDR3 contains 15 residues.

The chain has TRBV7-6 and TRBJ1-6, with a weak D call TRBD1 (5 bases). The CDR3 extends over 14 amino acids. Germline V gene sequence: CDR1 SGHVS, CDR2 FNYEAQ. The germline V and J ends were trimmed by 1 base and 7 bases, with 8 bases remaining between them. The CDR3 loop is CASSLGQLNSPLHF. The CDR3 DNA reads as TGTGCCAGCAGCTTAGGACAGCTGAATTCACCCCTCCACTTT.